The 28 T cell receptor beta chains presented below share a single source sample, sequenced in a study of blood T cells in healthy people across ages. The second PCR ran roughly 7 to 11 cycles with a sample-barcoded 5' primer and J-beta primers. Each CDR3 protein is one row after TCRdb ran MiXCR on the 5' RACE reads. This sample has about 780,000 distinct CDR3 sequences, with 35% to 50% found just once. The sequenced material came from blood. The receptor source for this set is a man older than 75 in good health.

The chain has TRBV25-1 and TRBJ2-2; 8 bases map to TRBD1. Trimming removed 5 bases from V and 1 base from J; junction bases left unmatched: 12. This CDR3 has 18 amino acids. The germline V gene has CDR1 MGHDK and CDR2 SYGVNS. CDR3 DNA: TGTGCCAGCAGTCCCGATCTTGGACAGGGCGAGAACACCGGGGAGCTGTTTTTT. Translating gives CASSPDLGQGENTGELFF.

There are a few counts of this clonotype. V usage is TRBV29-1 and J usage is TRBJ2-7; no definite D call. This CDR3 is built from 14 residues. Germline V gene sequence: CDR1 SQVTM, CDR2 ANQGSEA. V gave up 4 bases and J gave up 7 bases, with 20 bases separating them. CDR3 protein: CSVGVETAYNEQYF. The DNA of the CDR3 is TGCAGCGTTGGGGTCGAGACTGCCTACAATGAGCAGTACTTC.

This clonotype was picked up a small number of times. The chain combines TRBV11-2 with TRBJ2-5; the match to TRBD1 covers 11 bases. This CDR3 contains 15 residues. Germline lookup yields CDR1 SGHAT and CDR2 FQNNGV. V was pared by 5 bases and J by 11 bases, with 13 bases of the junction left unmatched. The CDR3 spells CASSPDRGLTNEQYF. CDR3 nucleotide sequence: TGTGCCAGCAGCCCGGACAGGGGGCTCACCAATGAGCAGTACTTC.

With respect to this clonotype: A junction end diverges from the germline sequence, so it may reflect a read error. The V call is TRBV7-9, the J call TRBJ2-3; either TRBD1 or TRBD2 may supply D (5 bases each). From germline, CDR1 is SEHNR and CDR2 FQNEAQ (reference sequence). The CDR3 extends over 14 amino acids. CDR3: CASSPGTATGTQYF. DNA of the CDR3: TGTGCCAGCAGCCCAGGGACGGCCACAGGTACGCAGTATTTT.

On this clonotype itself: This may arise from a read error, as a much more abundant clone is one base away. The chain links TRBV7-2 to TRBJ2-3; weak D call: TRBD1 (5 bases). This CDR3 contains 14 residues. Germline CDR1 SGHTA, CDR2 FQGNSA. The CDR3 here is CASSLYWGTDTRYF. Written as DNA, the CDR3 is TGTGCCAGCAGCTTATACTGGGGCACAGATACGCGGTATTTT.

This rearrangement joins TRBV5-1 to TRBJ2-3; 10 bases match TRBD2. V shed 4 bases and J 0 bases; nucleotides not matched to a gene: 14. The CDR3 has 19 residues. Germline V gene lookup returns CDR1 SGHRS and CDR2 YFSETQ. The CDR3 DNA reads TGCGCCAGCAGCCTAGGGACTAGCGACCATATCTTTAGCACAGATACGCAGTATTTT. It is translated as CASSLGTSDHIFSTDTQYF.

This chain uses TRBV3-1 with TRBJ2-4, with 10 bases that match TRBD1. The DNA end favors TRBJ2-5, so the J call may be wrong. CDR1 LGHDT and CDR2 YNNKEL come from the germline V gene (reference sequence). CDR3 length equals 18 residues. The CDR3, as DNA: TGTGCCAGCAGCCAAGGAGACAGGGGGCTTTCTTGGGAAGAGACCCAGTACTTC. Amino acids: CASSQGDRGLSWEETQYF.

This clonotype was counted a few times. V and J are TRBV20-1 and TRBJ2-5; 16 bases match TRBD2. The CDR3 length is 19 residues. Germline V gene lookup returns CDR1 DFQATT and CDR2 SNEGSKA (reference sequence). J gave up 1 base and V 2 bases, and 10 bases lay outside the gene matches. DNA for the CDR3: TGCAGTGCTAGAACCCCGGGACTAGCGGGAGGGCAGGGCCAAGAGACCCAGTACTTC. Protein sequence: CSARTPGLAGGQGQETQYF.

Turning to this clonotype: Being one base from a much bigger clone, this may be a read error. This rearrangement joins TRBV7-2 to TRBJ1-2; D unresolved. Germline CDR1 reads SGHTA; CDR2 reads FQGNSA. The CDR3 sequence is 12 residues long. This CDR3 reads CAKRPSSYGYTF. The CDR3 DNA sequence: TGTGCTAAACGACCGTCCAGCTATGGCTACACCTTC.

This clonotype was observed once. The CDR3 DNA reads as TGTGCCAGCAGTTTCGGTACAGGGGCCTCAAGCTCCTACAATGAGCAGTACTTC. It encodes CASSFGTGASSSYNEQYF. The chain links TRBV12-3 or TRBV12-4 to TRBJ2-7; TRBD1 agrees at 7 bases. V lost 3 bases and J lost 7; bases outside the gene matches: 21. The CDR3 length is 18 residues.

Worth noting for this clonotype: This may come from a read error, since a much larger clone is one base off. The chain carries TRBV16 and TRBJ2-3; D is undetermined. The CDR3 length is 13 residues. V lost 0 bases and J 4 bases, leaving 5 bases between the germline ends. Germline CDR1 and CDR2: KGHSY and FQNENV. The CDR3 DNA follows: TGTGCCAGCAGCCAATCGGCTCCAGATACGCAGTATTTT. Encoded protein: CASSQSAPDTQYF.

The rearrangement links TRBV24-1 to TRBJ1-5; a weak D match, TRBD1 (5 bases). The CDR3 is made up of 15 amino acids. V was shortened by 3 bases and J by 0 bases, with 8 bases between the two germline ends. Germline V lookup: CDR1 KGHDR, CDR2 SFDVKD. CDR3 coding DNA: TGTGCCACCAGTGATACGACAGCTAGCAATCAGCCCCAGCATTTT. It codes for CATSDTTASNQPQHF.

The chain couples TRBV5-4 to TRBJ2-5, with TRBD2 as a possible D gene (6 bases). This CDR3 is 14 amino acids long. The germline CDR1 and CDR2 sequences are SGHNT and YYREEE (reference sequence). The V and J ends lost 4 bases and 2 bases respectively, with 12 bases between them. The CDR3 DNA reads TGTGCCAGCAGCAACACGGGAGCGCAAGAGACCCAGTACTTC. Encoded protein: CASSNTGAQETQYF. Variable domain in full (rest from reference TRBV5-4 and TRBJ2-5): ETGVTQSPTHLIKTRGQQVTLRCSSQSGHNTVSWYQQALGQGPQFIFQYYREEENGRGNFPPRFSGLQFPNYSSELNVNALELDDSALYLCASSNTGAQETQYFGPGTRLLVL.

The CDR3 protein is CSVEVAANTQYF. DNA of the CDR3: TGCAGCGTTGAAGTGGCAGCAAATACGCAGTATTTT. This rearrangement joins TRBV29-1 to TRBJ2-3; unclear D gene. The CDR3 consists of 12 residues. The V gene's germline CDR1 is SQVTM and CDR2 ANQGSEA. V lost 1 base to trimming and J lost 7 bases, with 9 bases between them.

The V gene is TRBV27, the J gene TRBJ2-7, with D perhaps being TRBD1 or TRBD2 (5 bases each). The CDR3 has 15 amino acids. V lost 8 bases and J lost 0, with 17 bases in between. CDR1 is MNHEY, CDR2 SMNVEV, per germline (reference sequence). The CDR3 sequence: CASGAGVQSSYEQYF. The CDR3 DNA reads as TGTGCCAGCGGGGCCGGGGTTCAGAGCTCCTACGAGCAGTACTTC.

This clonotype has only one observation. The V call is TRBV9, the J call TRBJ2-1; D remains ambiguous. The CDR3 is 14 residues long. V was pared by 4 bases and J by 9 bases, with 17 bases between. Germline V lookup: CDR1 SGDLS, CDR2 YYNGEE. The CDR3 sequence: CASSLRQFAGEQFF. CDR3 DNA: TGTGCCAGCAGCCTCCGTCAGTTCGCAGGTGAGCAGTTCTTC.

The chain carries TRBV21-1 and TRBJ2-7. TRBV21-1 is tagged as a pseudogene. The CDR3 length is 15 residues. CDR3 in amino acids: CASSKIQIVAYEQYF. The CDR3 DNA reads TGTGCCAGCAGCAAAATCCAGATCGTAGCATACGAGCAGTACTTC.

This clonotype showed up just a few times. The gene calls are TRBV29-1 and TRBJ1-2, with D hard to call. CDR1 is SQVTM and CDR2 is ANQGSEA in the germline V gene. The CDR3 totals 10 residues. Trimming left V 6 bases short and J 7 bases short, with 9 bases between. CDR3: CSVPIGGYTF. Here the CDR3 DNA reads TGCAGCGTACCGATTGGTGGCTACACCTTC.

This clonotype turned up a few times. This chain joins TRBV27 and TRBJ2-5; maybe TRBD2 (6 bases). V was cut by 6 bases and J by 5 bases, with 19 bases left in between. This CDR3 has 15 residues. Germline CDR1 and CDR2: MNHEY and SMNVEV (reference sequence). The CDR3 DNA follows: TGTGCCAGCAGAAAATTAGCGGCCCTGAGGGAGACCCAGTACTTC. Amino acid sequence: CASRKLAALRETQYF.

This clonotype came up once. The chain employs TRBV28 and TRBJ1-2, with 7 bases that match TRBD1. The CDR3 has 14 residues. Trimming at V came to 6 bases and at J to 8 bases, leaving 12 bases not matched to a gene. CDR1 is MDHEN and CDR2 is SYDVKM in the germline V gene. As DNA, the CDR3 is TGTGCCAGCAGGCCAAGGGGGCGGAATAGCGGCTACACCTTC. As protein: CASRPRGRNSGYTF.

The chain links TRBV2 to TRBJ2-6; the D call may be TRBD1 or TRBD2 (6 bases each). From germline, CDR1 is SNHLY and CDR2 FYNNEI. Trimming left V 9 bases short and J 5 bases short, with 17 bases between. CDR3 size: 15 residues. The CDR3: CASSRGRDWANVLTF. CDR3 DNA: TGTGCCAGTAGCAGGGGAAGGGACTGGGCCAACGTCCTGACTTTC.

The CDR3 spells CASSIQPGQGEYEQYF. CDR3 nucleotide sequence: TGTGCCAGCAGCATACAACCGGGACAAGGCGAATACGAGCAGTACTTC. This chain uses TRBV2 with TRBJ2-7, with D possibly being TRBD1 (6 bases). The ends were cut back, 6 bases at V and 4 bases at J, with 22 bases in the middle. Germline CDR1 SNHLY, CDR2 FYNNEI. This CDR3 is 16 amino acids long.

The V and J genes are TRBV6-5 and TRBJ1-2; D not certain. Germline CDR1 MNHEY, CDR2 SVGAGI. V dropped 2 bases and J dropped 0 bases, with 10 bases sitting between them. There are 15 residues in the CDR3. The CDR3 loop reads CASSYLQASNYGYTF. For the CDR3, the DNA is TGTGCCAGCAGTTACCTCCAGGCCTCTAACTATGGCTACACCTTC.

This clonotype turned up a few times. The chain links TRBV20-1 to TRBJ2-3; 13 bases agree with TRBD2. Germline-derived CDR1 and CDR2 are DFQATT and SNEGSKA (reference sequence). This CDR3 has 18 amino acids. After removal of 6 bases from V and 4 bases from J, the junction contained 16 bases not matched to a gene. This chain's CDR3 is CSAQAAPGLAGRSDTQYF. In DNA form, the CDR3 reads TGCAGTGCCCAAGCAGCCCCGGGACTAGCGGGAAGGTCAGATACGCAGTATTTT.

The gene calls are TRBV3-1 and TRBJ2-5, with D perhaps TRBD1 or TRBD2 (5 bases each). V was cut by 1 base and J by 4 bases, with 10 bases left in between. This CDR3 is built from 14 residues. Germline assignment: CDR1 LGHDT and CDR2 YNNKEL (reference sequence). CDR3 residues: CASSQVGTLETQYF. CDR3 nucleotide sequence: TGTGCCAGCAGCCAAGTCGGGACCCTAGAGACCCAGTACTTC.

V and J are TRBV24-1 and TRBJ2-1; D could derive from TRBD1 or TRBD2 (5 bases each). CDR3 length: 15 amino acids. The V gene's germline CDR1 is KGHDR and CDR2 SFDVKD. The V end was cut by 7 bases, the J end by 9 bases, with 21 bases between. CDR3 sequence reads: CATSPVRGGMSEQFF. The CDR3 nucleotides are TGTGCCACCAGCCCCGTACGGGGCGGAATGAGTGAGCAGTTCTTC.

This clonotype has a count of ten or more. CDR3 amino acids: CSVETGTSTDTQYF. In DNA form, the CDR3 reads TGCAGCGTTGAAACAGGGACAAGCACAGATACGCAGTATTTT. The chain employs TRBV29-1 and TRBJ2-3, with a weak D call TRBD1 (6 bases). The CDR3 consists of 14 residues. Germline assignment: CDR1 SQVTM and CDR2 ANQGSEA. V dropped 2 bases and J dropped 0 bases, with 9 bases sitting between them.

The chain joins TRBV20-1 to TRBJ2-7; TRBD2 might be the D (6 bases). The CDR3 is made up of 13 amino acids. V lost 5 bases, J lost 0 bases, and 11 bases lay in between. The germline V gene encodes CDR1 DFQATT and CDR2 SNEGSKA (reference sequence). CDR3 coding DNA: TGCAGTGCTTCCGGGAGCCCCTCCTACGAGCAGTACTTC. Protein sequence: CSASGSPSYEQYF.